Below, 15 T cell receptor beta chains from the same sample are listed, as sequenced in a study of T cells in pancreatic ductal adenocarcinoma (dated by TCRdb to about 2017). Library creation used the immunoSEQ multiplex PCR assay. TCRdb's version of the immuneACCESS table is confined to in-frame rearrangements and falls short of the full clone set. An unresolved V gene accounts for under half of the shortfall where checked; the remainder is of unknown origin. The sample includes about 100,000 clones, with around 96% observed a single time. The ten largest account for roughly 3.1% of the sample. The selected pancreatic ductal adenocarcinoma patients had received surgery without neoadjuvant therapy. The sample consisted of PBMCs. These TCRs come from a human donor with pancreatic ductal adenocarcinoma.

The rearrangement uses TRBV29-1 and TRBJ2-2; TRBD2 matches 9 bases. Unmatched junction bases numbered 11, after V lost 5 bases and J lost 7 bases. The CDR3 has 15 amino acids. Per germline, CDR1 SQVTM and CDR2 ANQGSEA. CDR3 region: CSVRASAGGIGELFF. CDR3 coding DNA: TGCAGCGTTAGAGCCTCAGCGGGAGGTATCGGGGAGCTGTTTTTT.

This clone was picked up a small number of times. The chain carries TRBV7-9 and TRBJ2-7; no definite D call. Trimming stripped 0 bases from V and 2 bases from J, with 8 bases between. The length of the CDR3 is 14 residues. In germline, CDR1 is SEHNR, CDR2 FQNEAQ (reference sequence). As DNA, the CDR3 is TGTGCCAGCAGCTTAGCGGAGATCCCCTACGAGCAGTACTTC. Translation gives CASSLAEIPYEQYF.

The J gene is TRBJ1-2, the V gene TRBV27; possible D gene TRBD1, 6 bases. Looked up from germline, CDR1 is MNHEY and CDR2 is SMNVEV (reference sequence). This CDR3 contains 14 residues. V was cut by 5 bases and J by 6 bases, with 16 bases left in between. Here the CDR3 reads CASSDPHRVDGYTF. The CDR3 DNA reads TGTGCCAGCAGTGACCCGCACAGGGTCGATGGCTACACCTTC.

CDR3: CASSQVLPLAGAKTDTQYF. The CDR3 bases are TGCGCCAGCAGCCAAGTCCTCCCGCTAGCGGGAGCAAAGACAGATACGCAGTATTTT. V and J are TRBV4-1 and TRBJ2-3, with 10 bases fitting TRBD2. This CDR3 contains 19 residues. Germline lookup yields CDR1 MGHRA and CDR2 YSYEKL. V shed 1 base, J shed 3 bases, and the junction held 13 bases outside the gene matches.

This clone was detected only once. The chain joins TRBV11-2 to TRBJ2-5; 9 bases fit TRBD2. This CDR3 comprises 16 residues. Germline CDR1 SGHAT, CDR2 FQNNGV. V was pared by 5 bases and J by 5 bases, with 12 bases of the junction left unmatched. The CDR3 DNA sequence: TGTGCCAGCAGCCCGGGGGGTAGCGGGAGAGGGGAGACCCAGTACTTC. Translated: CASSPGGSGRGETQYF.

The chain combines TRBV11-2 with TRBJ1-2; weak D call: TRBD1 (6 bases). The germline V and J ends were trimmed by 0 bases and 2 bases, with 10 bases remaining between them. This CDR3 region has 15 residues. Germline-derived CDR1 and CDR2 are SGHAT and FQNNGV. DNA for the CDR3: TGTGCCAGCAGCTTAGAGGACAGCTTAAACTATGGCTACACCTTC. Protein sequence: CASSLEDSLNYGYTF.

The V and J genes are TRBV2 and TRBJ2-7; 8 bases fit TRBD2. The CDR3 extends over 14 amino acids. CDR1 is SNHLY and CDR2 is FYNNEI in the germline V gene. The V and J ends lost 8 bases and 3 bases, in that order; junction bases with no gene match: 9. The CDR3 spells CASSERETSYEQYF. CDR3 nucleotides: TGTGCCAGCTCGGAGCGGGAGACAAGCTACGAGCAGTACTTC.

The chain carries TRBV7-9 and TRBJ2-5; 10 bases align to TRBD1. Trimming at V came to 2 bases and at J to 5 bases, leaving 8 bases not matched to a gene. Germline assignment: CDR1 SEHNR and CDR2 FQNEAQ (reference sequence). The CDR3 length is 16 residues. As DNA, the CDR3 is TGTGCCAGCAGCTTATCGGGGACAGGGGAGGGGGAGACCCAGTACTTC. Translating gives CASSLSGTGEGETQYF.

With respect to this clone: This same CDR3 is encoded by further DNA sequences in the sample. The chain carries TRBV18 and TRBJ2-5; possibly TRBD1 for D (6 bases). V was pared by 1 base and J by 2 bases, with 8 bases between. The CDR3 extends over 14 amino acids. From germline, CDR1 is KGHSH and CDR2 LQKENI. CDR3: CASSPRQGQETQYF. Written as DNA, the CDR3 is TGTGCCAGCTCACCACGGCAGGGGCAAGAGACCCAGTACTTC.

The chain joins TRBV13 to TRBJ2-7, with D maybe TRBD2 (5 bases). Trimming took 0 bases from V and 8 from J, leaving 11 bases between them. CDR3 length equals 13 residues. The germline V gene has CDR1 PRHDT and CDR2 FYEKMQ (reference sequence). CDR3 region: CASSLGGGRKQYF. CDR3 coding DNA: TGTGCCAGCAGCTTAGGTGGAGGCCGGAAGCAGTACTTC.

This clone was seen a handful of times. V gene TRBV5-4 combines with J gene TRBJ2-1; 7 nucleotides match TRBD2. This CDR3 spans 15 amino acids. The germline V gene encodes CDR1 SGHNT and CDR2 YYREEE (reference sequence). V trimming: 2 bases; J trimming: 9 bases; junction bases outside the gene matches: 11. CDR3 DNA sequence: TGTGCCAGCAGCTTACCCGGGGCGGGGAGGGGTGAGCAGTTCTTC. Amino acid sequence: CASSLPGAGRGEQFF.

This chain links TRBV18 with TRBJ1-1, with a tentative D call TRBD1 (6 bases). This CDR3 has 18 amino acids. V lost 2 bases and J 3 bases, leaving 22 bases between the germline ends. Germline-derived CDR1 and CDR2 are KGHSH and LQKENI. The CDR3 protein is CASSPNDASVGADTEAFF. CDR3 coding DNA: TGTGCCAGCTCACCAAACGATGCGTCAGTGGGGGCGGACACTGAAGCTTTCTTT.

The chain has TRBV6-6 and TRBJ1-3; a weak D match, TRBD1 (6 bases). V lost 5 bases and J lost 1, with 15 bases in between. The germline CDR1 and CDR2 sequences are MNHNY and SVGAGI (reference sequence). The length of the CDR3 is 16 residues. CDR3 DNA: TGTGCCAGCAGTCCGACAGGCATAACTTCTGGAAACACCATATATTTT. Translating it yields CASSPTGITSGNTIYF.

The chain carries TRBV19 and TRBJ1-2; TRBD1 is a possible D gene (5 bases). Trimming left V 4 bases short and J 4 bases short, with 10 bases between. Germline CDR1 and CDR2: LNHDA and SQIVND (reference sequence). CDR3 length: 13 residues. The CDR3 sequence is CASSTGEAYGYTF. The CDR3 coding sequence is TGTGCCAGTAGTACGGGGGAGGCCTATGGCTACACCTTC.

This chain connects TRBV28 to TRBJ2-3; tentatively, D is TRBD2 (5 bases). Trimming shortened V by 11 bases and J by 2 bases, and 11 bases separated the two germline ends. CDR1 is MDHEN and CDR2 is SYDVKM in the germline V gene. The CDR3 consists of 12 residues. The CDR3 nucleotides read TGTGCCGGGTCCGACTACACAGATACGCAGTATTTT. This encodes CAGSDYTDTQYF.